The 4 T cell receptor beta chains in this list originate from one sample, sequenced in a study of blood T cell repertoires in COVID-19. Measured with immunoSEQ multiplex PCR; TCRdb has only the in-frame clones, and not every one. The table shows about 440,000 clones, with around 90% occurring only once. The sample was PBMCs or T cells enriched from blood (not recorded which). All receptors come from a woman aged 18-29 years with acute COVID-19.

The chain uses TRBV9 and TRBJ2-5; 11 bases align to TRBD2. The CDR3 extends over 15 amino acids. Germline CDR1 is SGDLS and CDR2 is YYNGEE. Germline trimming cut 3 bases from V and 5 bases from J; bases unmatched to any gene: 6. The CDR3 sequence is CASSGSGRGAETQYF. The CDR3 bases are TGTGCCAGCAGCGGTAGCGGGAGGGGGGCGGAGACCCAGTACTTC.

V is TRBV7-2 and J is TRBJ2-2; TRBD2 agrees at 12 bases. The CDR3 has 16 amino acids. Germline V gene data show CDR1 as SGHTA and CDR2 as FQGNSA. The trim removed 5 bases at V and 6 bases at J, leaving 7 bases unmatched. The CDR3 bases are TGTGCCAGCAGCCCTAGCGGGAGGGCCCGCGCCGGGGAGCTGTTTTTT. The encoded protein is CASSPSGRARAGELFF.

The chain has TRBV9 and TRBJ1-5; D gene uncertain. This CDR3 is built from 13 residues. V dropped 2 bases and J dropped 7 bases, with 10 bases sitting between them. Germline loops: CDR1 SGDLS, CDR2 YYNGEE. The CDR3, as DNA: TGTGCCAGCAGCGTGGATGGGGAGCAGCCCCAGCATTTT. It is translated as CASSVDGEQPQHF.

The chain has TRBV9 and TRBJ2-3, with 7 nucleotides matching TRBD1. V shed 0 bases and J 6 bases; nucleotides not matched to a gene: 4. From germline, CDR1 is SGDLS and CDR2 YYNGEE. CDR3 size: 14 residues. CDR3 loop: CASSVVGGADTQYF. The DNA of the CDR3 is TGTGCCAGCAGCGTAGTAGGGGGCGCCGATACGCAGTATTTT. Using reference TRBV9 and TRBJ2-3 for the parts outside the CDR3, the full variable domain is DSGVTQTPKHLITATGQRVTLRCSPRSGDLSVYWYQQSLDQGLQFLIQYYNGEERAKGNILERFSAQQFPDLHSELNLSSLELGDSALYFCASSVVGGADTQYFGPGTRLTVL.